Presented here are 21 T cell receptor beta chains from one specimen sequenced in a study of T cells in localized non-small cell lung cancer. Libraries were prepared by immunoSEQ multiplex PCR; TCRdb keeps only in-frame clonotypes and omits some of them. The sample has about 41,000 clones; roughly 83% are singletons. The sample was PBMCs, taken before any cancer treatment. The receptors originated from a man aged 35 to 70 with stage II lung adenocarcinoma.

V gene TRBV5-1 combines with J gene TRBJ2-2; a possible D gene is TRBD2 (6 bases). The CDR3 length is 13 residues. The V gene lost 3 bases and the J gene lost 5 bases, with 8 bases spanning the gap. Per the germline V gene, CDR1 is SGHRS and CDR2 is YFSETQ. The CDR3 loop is CASSYGGTGELFF. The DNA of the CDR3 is TGCGCCAGCAGCTACGGGGGAACCGGGGAGCTGTTTTTT.

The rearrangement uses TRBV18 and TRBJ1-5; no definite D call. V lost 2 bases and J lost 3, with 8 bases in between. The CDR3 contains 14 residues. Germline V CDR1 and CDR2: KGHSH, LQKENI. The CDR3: CASSPGQNNQPQHF. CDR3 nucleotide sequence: TGTGCCAGCTCACCAGGGCAGAACAATCAGCCCCAGCATTTT.

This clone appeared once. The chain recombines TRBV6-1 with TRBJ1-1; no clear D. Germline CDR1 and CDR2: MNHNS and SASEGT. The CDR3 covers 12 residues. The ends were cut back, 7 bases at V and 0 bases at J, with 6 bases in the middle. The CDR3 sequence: CASNDLNTEAFF. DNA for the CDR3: TGTGCCAGCAACGATTTGAACACTGAAGCTTTCTTT.

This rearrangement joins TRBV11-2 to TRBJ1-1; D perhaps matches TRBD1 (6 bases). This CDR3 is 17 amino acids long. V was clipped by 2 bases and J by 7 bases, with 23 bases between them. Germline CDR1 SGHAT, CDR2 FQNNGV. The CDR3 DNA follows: TGTGCCAGCAGCTTACCTAGAGGGGGGGGACGCCCAGATGAAGCTTTCTTT. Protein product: CASSLPRGGGRPDEAFF.

CDR3 in DNA: TGTGCCAGTAGTTATGGGCCAGGGCCAAATGAGCAGTTCTTC. Translated, it gives CASSYGPGPNEQFF. J is TRBJ2-1 and V is TRBV19, with a weak D call TRBD1 (5 bases). The CDR3 has 14 amino acids. V was trimmed by 5 bases and J by 7 bases, leaving 15 bases between them. Germline V lookup: CDR1 LNHDA, CDR2 SQIVND (reference sequence).

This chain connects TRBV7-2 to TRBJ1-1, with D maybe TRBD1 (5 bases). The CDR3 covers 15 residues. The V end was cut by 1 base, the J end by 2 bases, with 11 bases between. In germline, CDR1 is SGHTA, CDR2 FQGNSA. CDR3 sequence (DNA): TGTGCCAGCAGCTTAGTTGCAGGGTTCAACACTGAAGCTTTCTTT. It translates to CASSLVAGFNTEAFF. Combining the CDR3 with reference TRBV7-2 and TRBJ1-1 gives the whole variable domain GAGVSQSPSNKVTEKGKDVELRCDPISGHTALYWYRQSLGQGLEFLIYFQGNSAPDKSGLPSDRFSAERTGGSVSTLTIQRTQQEDSAVYLCASSLVAGFNTEAFFGQGTRLTVV.

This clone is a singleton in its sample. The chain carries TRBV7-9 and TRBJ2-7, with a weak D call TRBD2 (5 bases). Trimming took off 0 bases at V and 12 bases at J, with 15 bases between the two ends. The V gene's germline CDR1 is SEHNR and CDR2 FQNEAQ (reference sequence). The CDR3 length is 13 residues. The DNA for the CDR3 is TGTGCCAGCAGCTTAGCGTCGGGGAGCGAAGGGTACTTC. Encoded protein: CASSLASGSEGYF.

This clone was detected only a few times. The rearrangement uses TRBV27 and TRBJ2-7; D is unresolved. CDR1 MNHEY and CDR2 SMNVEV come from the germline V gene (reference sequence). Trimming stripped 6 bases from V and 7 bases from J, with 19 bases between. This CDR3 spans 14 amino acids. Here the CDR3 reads CASSVFGIGFEQYF. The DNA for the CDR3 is TGTGCCAGCAGCGTTTTCGGTATCGGGTTTGAGCAGTACTTC.

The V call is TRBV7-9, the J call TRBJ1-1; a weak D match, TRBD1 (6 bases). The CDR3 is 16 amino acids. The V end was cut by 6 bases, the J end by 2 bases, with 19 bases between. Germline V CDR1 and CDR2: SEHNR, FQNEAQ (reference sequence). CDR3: CASRGGALAPNTEAFF. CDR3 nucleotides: TGTGCCAGCAGGGGGGGGGCCCTTGCGCCTAACACTGAAGCTTTCTTT. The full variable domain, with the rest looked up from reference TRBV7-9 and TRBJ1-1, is DTGVSQNPRHKITKRGQNVTFRCDPISEHNRLYWYRQTLGQGPEFLTYFQNEAQLEKSRLLSDRFSAERPKGSFSTLEIQRTEQGDSAMYLCASRGGALAPNTEAFFGQGTRLTVV.

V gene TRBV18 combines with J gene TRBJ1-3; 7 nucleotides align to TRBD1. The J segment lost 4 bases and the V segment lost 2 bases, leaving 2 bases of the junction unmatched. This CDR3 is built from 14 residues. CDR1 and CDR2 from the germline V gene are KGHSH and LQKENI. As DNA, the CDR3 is TGTGCCAGCTCACCAGCGGGACAGGGAAACACCATATATTTT. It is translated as CASSPAGQGNTIYF.

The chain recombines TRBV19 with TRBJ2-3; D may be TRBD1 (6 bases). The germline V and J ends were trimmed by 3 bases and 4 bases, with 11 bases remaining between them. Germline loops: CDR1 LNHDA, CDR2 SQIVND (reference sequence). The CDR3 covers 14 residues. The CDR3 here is CASSIVRGSDTQYF. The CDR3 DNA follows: TGTGCCAGTAGTATCGTCAGGGGATCAGATACGCAGTATTTT.

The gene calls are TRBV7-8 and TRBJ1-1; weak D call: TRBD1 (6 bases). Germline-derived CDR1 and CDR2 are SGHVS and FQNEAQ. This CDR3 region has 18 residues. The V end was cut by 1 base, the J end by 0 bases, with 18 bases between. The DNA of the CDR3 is TGTGCCAGCAGCTTAGATGGGAGACGCGGACAGATGAACACTGAAGCTTTCTTT. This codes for CASSLDGRRGQMNTEAFF.

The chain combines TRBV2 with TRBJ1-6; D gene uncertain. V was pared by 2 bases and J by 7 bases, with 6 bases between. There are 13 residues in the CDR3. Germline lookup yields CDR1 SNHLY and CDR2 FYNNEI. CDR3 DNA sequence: TGTGCCAGCAGTGAAATGGGCAATTCACCCCTCCACTTT. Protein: CASSEMGNSPLHF.

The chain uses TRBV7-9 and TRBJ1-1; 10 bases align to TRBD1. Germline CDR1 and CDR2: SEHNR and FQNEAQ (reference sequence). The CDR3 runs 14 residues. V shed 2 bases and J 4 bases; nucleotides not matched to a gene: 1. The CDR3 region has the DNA TGTGCCAGCAGCTTAAGGACAGGGGGCACTGAAGCTTTCTTT. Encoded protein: CASSLRTGGTEAFF.

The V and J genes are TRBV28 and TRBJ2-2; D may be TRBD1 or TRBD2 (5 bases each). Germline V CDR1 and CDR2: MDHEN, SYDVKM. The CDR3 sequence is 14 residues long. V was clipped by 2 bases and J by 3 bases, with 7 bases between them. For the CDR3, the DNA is TGTGCCAGCAGTTTAAGGGGACACACCGGGGAGCTGTTTTTT. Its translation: CASSLRGHTGELFF.

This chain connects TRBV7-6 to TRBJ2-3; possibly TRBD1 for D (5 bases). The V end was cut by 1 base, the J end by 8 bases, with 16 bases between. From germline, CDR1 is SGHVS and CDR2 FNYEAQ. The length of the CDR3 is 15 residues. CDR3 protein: CASSLDRSIGSTQYF. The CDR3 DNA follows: TGTGCCAGCAGCTTAGACAGGTCCATCGGTAGTACGCAGTATTTT.

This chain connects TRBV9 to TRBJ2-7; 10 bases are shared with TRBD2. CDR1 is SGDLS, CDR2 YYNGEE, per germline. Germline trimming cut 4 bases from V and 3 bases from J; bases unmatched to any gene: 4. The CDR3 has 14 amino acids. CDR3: CASSPTSGYYEQYF. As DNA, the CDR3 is TGTGCCAGCAGCCCGACTAGCGGGTACTACGAGCAGTACTTC.

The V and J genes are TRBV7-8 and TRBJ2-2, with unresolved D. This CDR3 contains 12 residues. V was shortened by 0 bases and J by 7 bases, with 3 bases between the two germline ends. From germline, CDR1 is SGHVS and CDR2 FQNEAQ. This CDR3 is CASSLARGELFF. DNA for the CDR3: TGTGCCAGCAGCTTAGCGCGCGGGGAGCTGTTTTTT.

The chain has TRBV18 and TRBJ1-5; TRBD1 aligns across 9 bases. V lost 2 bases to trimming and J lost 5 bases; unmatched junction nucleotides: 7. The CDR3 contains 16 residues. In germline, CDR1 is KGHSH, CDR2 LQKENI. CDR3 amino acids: CASSPTRQGVDQPQHF. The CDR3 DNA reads TGTGCCAGCTCACCAACTCGACAGGGGGTCGATCAGCCCCAGCATTTT.

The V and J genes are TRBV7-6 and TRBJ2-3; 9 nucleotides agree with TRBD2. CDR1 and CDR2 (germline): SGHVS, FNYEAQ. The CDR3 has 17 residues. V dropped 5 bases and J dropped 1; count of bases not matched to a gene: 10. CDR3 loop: CASSPTWSGGRTDTQYF. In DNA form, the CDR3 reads TGTGCCAGCAGCCCAACCTGGAGCGGGGGGCGCACAGATACGCAGTATTTT. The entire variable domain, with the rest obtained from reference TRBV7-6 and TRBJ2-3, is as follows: GAGVSQSPRYKVTKRGQDVALRCDPISGHVSLYWYRQALGQGPEFLTYFNYEAQQDKSGLPNDRFSAERPEGSISTLTIQRTEQRDSAMYRCASSPTWSGGRTDTQYFGPGTRLTVL.

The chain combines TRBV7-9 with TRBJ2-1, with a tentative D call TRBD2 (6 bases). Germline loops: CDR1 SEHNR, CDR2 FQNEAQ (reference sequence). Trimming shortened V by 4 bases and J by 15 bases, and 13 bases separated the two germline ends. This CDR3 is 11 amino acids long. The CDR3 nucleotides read TGTGCCAGCAGCTACGGCGGGGACCCGTTCTTC. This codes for CASSYGGDPFF.